This entry lists 26 T cell receptor beta chains sequenced from one sample in a study of blood T cell repertoires in COVID-19. TCRdb's table, derived via immunoSEQ multiplex PCR, lists solely in-frame clones and lacks some. Of about 350,000 clones listed, around 90% are singletons. The sample taken for sequencing was peripheral blood. The receptors originated from a woman between 18 and 30 years old who had recovered from COVID-19.

The chain carries TRBV6-5 and TRBJ1-2; tentative D call: TRBD1 (6 bases). The V gene's germline CDR1 is MNHEY and CDR2 SVGAGI. The CDR3 length is 15 residues. V lost 5 bases and J 7 bases, leaving 20 bases between the germline ends. This CDR3 reads CASSTQGGWESGYTF. In nucleotides, the CDR3 is TGTGCCAGCAGTACTCAAGGGGGTTGGGAAAGTGGCTACACCTTC.

This clone is a singleton in its sample. The rearrangement uses TRBV19 and TRBJ2-6, with TRBD1 matching over 7 bases. The CDR3 has 18 residues. V was pared by 4 bases and J by 4 bases, with 13 bases of the junction left unmatched. Germline assignment: CDR1 LNHDA and CDR2 SQIVND (reference sequence). This chain's CDR3 is CASSNRRDRFFGANVLTF. In DNA form, the CDR3 reads TGTGCCAGTAGTAACCGAAGGGACAGATTCTTCGGGGCCAACGTCCTGACTTTC.

The V gene is TRBV4-3, the J gene TRBJ1-4; TRBD1 agrees at 9 bases. This CDR3 is built from 16 residues. Germline V gives CDR1 LGHNA, CDR2 YSLEER. The J segment lost 7 bases and the V segment lost 0 bases, leaving 6 bases of the junction unmatched. DNA for the CDR3: TGCGCCAGCAGCCAAGATAGTTCGGACAGGGGTGAAAAACTGTTTTTT. Translating gives CASSQDSSDRGEKLFF.

The chain combines TRBV15 with TRBJ2-4; 10 nucleotides match TRBD1. CDR3 length equals 16 residues. CDR1 and CDR2 from the germline V gene are LNHNV and YYDKDF (reference sequence). V trimming: 1 base; J trimming: 3 bases; junction bases outside the gene matches: 3. The CDR3 sequence: CATSRGQGAVKNIQYF. The CDR3 DNA sequence: TGTGCCACCAGCAGAGGACAGGGGGCTGTCAAAAACATTCAGTACTTC.

The chain recombines TRBV18 with TRBJ2-4; perhaps TRBD2 as D (7 bases). V lost 7 bases to trimming and J lost 5 bases, with 15 bases between them. The germline V gene encodes CDR1 KGHSH and CDR2 LQKENI. The length of the CDR3 is 14 residues. The CDR3 nucleotides read TGTGCCAGCTGCCCTGCGGGGGCTGAAAACATTCAGTACTTC. Its translation: CASCPAGAENIQYF. The whole variable domain, remainder taken from reference TRBV18 and TRBJ2-4, is NAGVMQNPRHLVRRRGQEARLRCSPMKGHSHVYWYRQLPEEGLKFMVYLQKENIIDESGMPKERFSAEFPKEGPSILRIQQVVRGDSAAYFCASCPAGAENIQYFGAGTRLSVL.

In this sample, this clone turned up once. V usage is TRBV7-9 and J usage is TRBJ2-3; the match to TRBD2 covers 7 bases. Germline CDR1 reads SEHNR; CDR2 reads FQNEAQ (reference sequence). V shed 5 bases and J 9 bases; nucleotides not matched to a gene: 20. This CDR3 comprises 17 residues. CDR3 loop: CASSLGTGTIPGGTQYF. In DNA form, the CDR3 reads TGTGCCAGCAGCCTAGGGACGGGGACTATCCCAGGTGGGACGCAGTATTTT.

The V call is TRBV6-1, the J call TRBJ2-2; 9 nucleotides agree with TRBD2. This CDR3 has 15 amino acids. Germline CDR1 and CDR2: MNHNS and SASEGT. Trimming took 5 bases from V and 7 from J; bases not matched to a gene: 8. In nucleotides, the CDR3 is TGTGCCAGCAGTTGGGCGGGAGGGCCGAGCGGGGAGCTGTTTTTT. It encodes CASSWAGGPSGELFF.

The V call is TRBV13, the J call TRBJ1-2; D not resolved. Germline assignment: CDR1 PRHDT and CDR2 FYEKMQ (reference sequence). Trimming shortened V by 0 bases and J by 8 bases, and 13 bases separated the two germline ends. The CDR3 loop spans 14 amino acids. CDR3 loop: CASSLGQPRGGYTF. In DNA, the CDR3 is TGTGCCAGCAGCTTAGGACAGCCCCGAGGGGGCTACACCTTC.

The chain has TRBV28 and TRBJ2-7, with 10 bases lining up with TRBD1. CDR1 MDHEN and CDR2 SYDVKM come from the germline V gene. The ends lost 6 bases at V and 6 bases at J; junction bases unmatched: 11. The CDR3 contains 15 residues. As DNA, the CDR3 is TGTGCCAGCAGCCCGGGACAGGGGTCCCTAGGCGAGCAGTACGTC. This translates into CASSPGQGSLGEQYV.

The V call is TRBV7-6, the J call TRBJ1-2, with TRBD1 identical over 7 bases. CDR1 is SGHVS and CDR2 is FNYEAQ in the germline V gene. This CDR3 contains 16 residues. With V trimmed by 5 bases and J by 4 bases, 13 bases remained unmatched. CDR3 sequence reads: CASSPATGPLGYGYTF. CDR3 in DNA: TGTGCCAGCAGCCCCGCGACAGGGCCGCTGGGCTATGGCTACACCTTC.

The V call is TRBV11-3, the J call TRBJ2-1; 9 bases align to TRBD2. The CDR3 spans 16 residues. Trimming took 0 bases from V and 8 from J; bases not matched to a gene: 8. From germline, CDR1 is SGHNT and CDR2 YENEEA. CDR3 sequence: CASSLDSAGGPDEQFF. The DNA for the CDR3 is TGTGCCAGCAGCTTAGATAGTGCGGGAGGGCCTGATGAGCAGTTCTTC.

J is TRBJ2-3 and V is TRBV11-3, with 9 positions matching TRBD1. CDR1 is SGHNT, CDR2 YENEEA, per germline. CDR3 length: 15 residues. Trimming cost V 5 bases and J 2 bases; bases outside gene matches: 5. The CDR3 loop is CASSPRDRVTDTQYF. In DNA, the CDR3 is TGTGCCAGCAGCCCCCGGGACAGGGTCACAGATACGCAGTATTTT.

V gene TRBV6-5 combines with J gene TRBJ2-1; perhaps TRBD2 as D (6 bases). CDR3 length: 16 amino acids. Deletions cut 4 bases from V and 3 bases from J, with 16 bases between. Germline CDR1 reads MNHEY; CDR2 reads SVGAGI. The chain's CDR3 is CASSLAYSGNYNEQFF. The CDR3 DNA is TGTGCCAGCAGTTTAGCTTATAGCGGAAACTACAATGAGCAGTTCTTC.

V usage is TRBV14 and J usage is TRBJ2-1; TRBD2 aligns across 7 bases. V gave up 0 bases and J gave up 2 bases; unmatched junction bases: 4. This CDR3 is 16 amino acids long. CDR1 SGHDN and CDR2 FVKESK come from the germline V gene. In DNA, the CDR3 is TGTGCCAGCAGCCAAGAGGCGGGACTACCCTACAATGAGCAGTTCTTC. The encoded protein is CASSQEAGLPYNEQFF. The full variable domain, its missing parts supplied by reference TRBV14 and TRBJ2-1, is EAGVTQFPSHSVIEKGQTVTLRCDPISGHDNLYWYRRVMGKEIKFLLHFVKESKQDESGMPNNRFLAERTGGTYSTLKVQPAELEDSGVYFCASSQEAGLPYNEQFFGPGTRLTVL.

In nucleotides, the CDR3 is TGTGCCAGCAGCCAATGGCCAATCGAGCGGAACACTGAAGCTTTCTTT. It encodes CASSQWPIERNTEAFF. This chain links TRBV3-1 (or the pseudogene TRBV3-2) with TRBJ1-1; D is uncertain. V lost 2 bases to trimming and J lost 1 base, with 14 bases between them. In germline, CDR1 is LGHDT, CDR2 YNNKEL (reference sequence). The CDR3 has 16 amino acids.

This chain links TRBV5-1 with TRBJ2-5, with TRBD2 matching 10 bases. The CDR3 has 17 residues. The V gene's germline CDR1 is SGHRS and CDR2 YFSETQ. V shed 3 bases and J 0 bases; nucleotides not matched to a gene: 8. DNA for the CDR3: TGCGCCAGCAGCTGGGGAACTAGCGGGACCTACCAAGAGACCCAGTACTTC. Residues: CASSWGTSGTYQETQYF.

The rearrangement joins TRBV10-2 to TRBJ1-1, with 7 nucleotides matching TRBD1. Germline-derived CDR1 and CDR2 are WSHSY and SAAADI. The CDR3 is 14 amino acids. The ends lost 6 bases at V and 5 bases at J; junction bases unmatched: 9. The DNA of the CDR3 is TGCGCCAGCAGGACGACAGGGAAAGAGACTGAAGCTTTCTTT. Residues: CASRTTGKETEAFF.

The chain employs TRBV29-1 and TRBJ2-1, with 11 bases matching TRBD2. CDR3 size: 14 residues. V gave up 5 bases and J gave up 9 bases; unmatched junction bases: 9. Germline CDR1 SQVTM, CDR2 ANQGSEA. CDR3 DNA sequence: TGCAGCGTTCAGACTAGCGGGAAATTAGGTGAGCAGTTCTTC. Amino acid sequence: CSVQTSGKLGEQFF.

The V and J genes are TRBV10-3 and TRBJ1-1; tentative D call: TRBD1 (5 bases). The germline CDR1 and CDR2 sequences are ENHRY and SYGVKD. This CDR3 has 14 amino acids. V shed 9 bases and J shed 6 bases, with 20 bases lying between them. CDR3 region: CAIAEPQAGSEAFF. The CDR3 DNA reads as TGTGCCATAGCCGAACCCCAGGCAGGGTCTGAAGCTTTCTTT.

The chain joins TRBV7-2 to TRBJ1-6; D is perhaps TRBD1 (5 bases). The length of the CDR3 is 15 residues. The germline CDR1 and CDR2 sequences are SGHTA and FQGNSA. Trimming stripped 3 bases from V and 6 bases from J, with 12 bases between. The chain's CDR3 is CASSFRGGSNSPLHF. DNA of the CDR3: TGTGCCAGCAGCTTTAGGGGAGGGTCTAATTCACCCCTCCACTTT.

The genes are TRBV13 and TRBJ2-1, with D possibly being TRBD2 (5 bases). CDR3 length: 16 amino acids. Trimming took off 2 bases at V and 5 bases at J, with 16 bases between the two ends. Germline V CDR1 and CDR2: PRHDT, FYEKMQ (reference sequence). CDR3 in amino acids: CASSLSWASNDNEQFF. CDR3 bases: TGTGCCAGCAGCTTATCATGGGCTAGCAACGACAATGAGCAGTTCTTC.

The chain employs TRBV4-1 and TRBJ1-3; tentatively, D is TRBD1 (6 bases). This CDR3 is built from 14 residues. CDR1 is MGHRA, CDR2 YSYEKL, per germline. V shed 1 base and J shed 5 bases, with 9 bases lying between them. This chain's CDR3 is CASSQGGGRNTIYF. The CDR3 DNA reads as TGCGCCAGCAGCCAAGGAGGGGGTCGAAACACCATATATTTT.

The rearrangement uses TRBV29-1 and TRBJ1-2; 7 bases line up with TRBD1. The CDR3 is 11 amino acids. V was clipped by 4 bases and J by 6 bases; unmatched bases: 2. Germline-derived CDR1 and CDR2 are SQVTM and ANQGSEA. The DNA for the CDR3 is TGCAGCGTTGGGGGGACAGATGGCTACACCTTC. It codes for CSVGGTDGYTF. The whole variable domain, filled in from reference TRBV29-1 and TRBJ1-2, reads SAVISQKPSRDICQRGTSLTIQCQVDSQVTMMFWYRQQPGQSLTLIATANQGSEATYESGFVIDKFPISRPNLTFSTLTVSNMSPEDSSIYLCSVGGTDGYTFGSGTRLTVV.

The genes are TRBV7-2 and TRBJ1-2; D gene uncertain. The CDR3 has 14 residues. Germline V gene lookup returns CDR1 SGHTA and CDR2 FQGNSA. V was pared by 8 bases and J by 4 bases, with 17 bases between. The CDR3 region is CASGLAGSTYGYTF. The CDR3 nucleotides are TGTGCCAGCGGCCTAGCGGGGAGTACCTATGGCTACACCTTC.

The chain links TRBV27 to TRBJ2-5; TRBD2 matches 14 bases. CDR3 length: 15 amino acids. V lost 4 bases, J lost 7 bases, and 5 bases stayed unmatched. Per germline, CDR1 MNHEY and CDR2 SMNVEV (reference sequence). CDR3 sequence (DNA): TGTGCCAGCAGTTGGACTAGCGGGAGGTCTGGGACCCAGTACTTC. Its translation is CASSWTSGRSGTQYF.

The genes are TRBV6-5 and TRBJ2-7; D is unclear. Germline CDR1 is MNHEY and CDR2 is SVGAGI. V lost 7 bases and J 0 bases, leaving 13 bases between the germline ends. CDR3 length: 14 residues. The CDR3 DNA sequence: TGTGCCAGCATAAGTAACTTCTACTCCTACGAGCAGTACGTC. Residues: CASISNFYSYEQYV.